This paragraph covers one T cell receptor beta chain sequence. The sample originates from a study of T cell responses to AZD1222 COVID-19 vaccine. The data were produced by immunoSEQ multiplex PCR, yet TCRdb's version contains in-frame clones alone and is incomplete. The data contain over 100,000 clones, around 84% of them singletons. Sequencing was performed on peripheral blood, taken on day 0 of AZD1222 vaccination. The clonotype was recovered from an adult in good health.

In nucleotides, the CDR3 is TGTGCCAGTAGTATTGGGGGCAGCAATGAAAAACTGTTTTTT. The encoded protein is CASSIGGSNEKLFF. The chain recombines TRBV19 with TRBJ1-4, with D tentatively TRBD1 (6 bases). This CDR3 is 14 amino acids long. Trimming stripped 3 bases from V and 5 bases from J, with 10 bases between. Germline CDR1 reads LNHDA; CDR2 reads SQIVND (reference sequence).